Detailed here is one TCR beta chain. An amount of RNA that ranged from about 0.45 to 1 ug was reverse transcribed with random hexamers. TCR beta CDR3 was amplified by immunoSEQ covering 54 Vbeta and 13 Jbeta. TCRdb reprocessed the immunoSEQ multiplex PCR reads via MiXCR and lists one record per CDR3 protein. The sample gives about 250,000 distinct CDR3 sequences, roughly 95% of which show up once; about 0.071% is in the top ten. V lost 6 bases, J lost 2 bases, and 6 bases lay in between. This CDR3 has 12 residues. CDR1 is SGHDT, CDR2 YYEEEE, per germline. The entry originates in a study of CD8 T cells in Susac syndrome. The sequenced target, TCR beta, came from blood CD8+ and CD4+ T cells. The multiple sclerosis control cohort comprised treatment-naive individuals presenting with stable or active relapsing-remitting disease. Purification of the CD8+ and CD4+ T cells relied on negative isolation, and TEMRA cells underwent FACS enrichment.

This sequence joins TRBV5-6 and TRBJ1-3; D is unresolved. This clonotype was sampled from a human donor with multiple sclerosis. Sequenced: CD4+ T cells from PBMCs. In DNA, the CDR3 is TGTGCCAGCACCCAAACTGGAAACACCATATATTTT. Protein: CASTQTGNTIYF.